The rows below give T cell receptor beta chains drawn from one sample of a study of cytomegalovirus exposure and HLA in healthy donors. Repertoires were generated with immunoSEQ multiplex PCR, while TCRdb's copy carries only in-frame clones and drops some. The sample yields some 69,000 clones, roughly 95% seen once. The source material was PBMCs. These receptors all come from a woman aged 18-29 years in good health and CMV-seropositive. Each CDR3 is given with its conserved first and last residue. D genes are given only for firm matches. Size is stated for part of the rows, as once, few or many counts, or as a class when the clone is expanded.

DNA	CDR3	D	V	J	size
TGTGCCAGCAGCCTCCAACTAAGAGAGACCCAGTACTTC	CASSLQLRETQYF	.	TRBV7-9	TRBJ2-5	.
TGCGCCAGCAGCCCCCGGACTAGCGGGAGCTCCTACAATGAGCAGTTCTTC	CASSPRTSGSSYNEQFF	TRBD2	TRBV4-3	TRBJ2-1	once
TGTGCCAGTCGACTAGCGGGAGTGCATGAGCAGTTCTTC	CASRLAGVHEQFF	TRBD2	TRBV6-1	TRBJ2-1	.
TGTGCCAGCAGCACACGACAGGGGGGCGGCAATGAGCAGTTCTTC	CASSTRQGGGNEQFF	TRBD1	TRBV7-2	TRBJ2-1	.
TGTGCCAGCTCACTAGGACAGTCCAATCAGCCCCAGCATTTT	CASSLGQSNQPQHF	.	TRBV18	TRBJ1-5	.
TGTGCCAGCTCAACAAGAACCAGGGGGCATGATGAAGCTTTCTTT	CASSTRTRGHDEAFF	TRBD1	TRBV18	TRBJ1-1	.
TGCAGCGTTGAAGGGGGCGCCAAAAACATTCAGTACTTC	CSVEGGAKNIQYF	.	TRBV29-1	TRBJ2-4	.
TGTGCCAGCAGTTCCCTCGCGGGGGCCCAAGAGACCCAGTACTTC	CASSSLAGAQETQYF	.	TRBV28	TRBJ2-5	.
TGTGCCAGCCAATCCCCGCCTAAACTAGCGGGAGGGCCCGGGGAGCTGTTTTTT	CASQSPPKLAGGPGELFF	TRBD2	TRBV25-1	TRBJ2-2	.
TGTGCCAGCAGCCTCGCGGGAGTTGCCTACAATGAGCAGTTCTTC	CASSLAGVAYNEQFF	TRBD2	TRBV5-4	TRBJ2-1	.
TGCGCCAGCAGCTTGGTGACGGGGTACACCGGGGAGCTGTTTTTT	CASSLVTGYTGELFF	.	TRBV5-1	TRBJ2-2	once